These 9 T cell receptor beta chains share one sample of origin, sequenced in a study of T cell clonality in common variable immunodeficiency. The method was immunoSEQ multiplex PCR; TCRdb's version includes in-frame clones alone and lacks a portion of them. The repertoire yields about 28,000 clones, none seen only once; the top ten contain more than 10%. The material sequenced was peripheral blood mononuclear cells. These receptors were collected from a person between 18 and 75 years old in good health.

In this sample, this clone turned up a few times. Germline is not matched at one junction end, which may reflect a read error. The read ends 3 residues before the CDR3 terminus; that terminus is restored from the germline J gene. The chain carries TRBV20-1 and TRBJ2-3; 7 bases line up with TRBD2. Germline values: CDR1 DFQATT, CDR2 SNEGSKA (reference sequence). The CDR3 is 16 amino acids. CDR3 DNA (partial): TGCTGTGCTAGAGATGCGGCTAGCGGATTCACAGATACG. Translated: CCARDAASGFTDT. The full CDR3 protein reads CCARDAASGFTDTQYF.

In this sample, this clone turned up many times. The read ends 3 residues early relative to the CDR3; the germline J gene fills the gap. The genes are TRBV19 and TRBJ2-6; D not resolved. The germline CDR1 and CDR2 sequences are LNHDA and SQIVND (reference sequence). CDR3 length: 14 residues. Trimming removed 3 bases from V and 4 bases from J, with 7 bases in between. CDR3 bases read: TGTGCCAGTAGTATCCCTCGGGGGGCCAACGTC. Protein product: CASSIPRGANV. The full CDR3 is CASSIPRGANVLTF.

In its sample, this clone was seen many times. The read halts 3 residues ahead of the CDR3 end, with the missing end drawn from the germline J gene. V and J are TRBV19 and TRBJ2-2; D remains unclear. CDR3 length equals 15 residues. Germline V lookup: CDR1 LNHDA, CDR2 SQIVND (reference sequence). The V gene lost 7 bases and the J gene lost 3 bases, with 15 bases spanning the gap. The sequenced part of the CDR3 DNA is TGTGCCAGTAAGGATTCCCAGGCCTACACCGGGGAG. Amino acids: CASKDSQAYTGE. The whole CDR3 protein is CASKDSQAYTGELFF.

This clone was detected many times. The read is 3 residues too short to cover the CDR3 end, so that end is filled in from the germline J gene. This chain connects TRBV20-1 to TRBJ1-1; perhaps TRBD1 as D (6 bases). The germline CDR1 and CDR2 sequences are DFQATT and SNEGSKA (reference sequence). The CDR3 length is 11 residues. The CDR3 is CSAEQGREAFF. The DNA read from the CDR3 is TGCAGTGCTGAACAGGGCCGGGAA.

As to this clone: Germline is not matched at one junction end, which may reflect a read error. The read ends 3 residues shy of where the CDR3 ends; the end is completed using the germline J gene. V is TRBV19 and J is TRBJ1-1, with D possibly being TRBD1 (5 bases). The length of the CDR3 is 13 residues. CDR1 is LNHDA, CDR2 SQIVND, per germline (reference sequence). The covered CDR3 bases are TGTGCTAGTAGTACCTCGACAGTCACTGAA. Protein product: CASSTSTVTE. In full, the CDR3 is CASSTSTVTEAFF.

This clone was seen ten or more times. The CDR3 is cut off 3 residues early in the read; its end comes from the germline J gene. The chain employs TRBV30 and TRBJ2-2, with 10 bases matching TRBD2. This CDR3 has 15 amino acids. V dropped 0 bases and J dropped 5; count of bases not matched to a gene: 3. The germline gives CDR1 GTSNPN, CDR2 SVGIG (reference sequence). This chain's CDR3 is CAWSVLAGGTGELFF. Incomplete CDR3 DNA: TGTGCCTGGAGTGTATTAGCGGGGGGTACCGGGGAG.

In this sample, this clone turned up many times. Read coverage stops 3 residues before the CDR3 terminus; the germline J gene supplies the remainder. The chain recombines TRBV30 with TRBJ1-2, with TRBD1 as a possible D gene (6 bases). The CDR3 covers 13 residues. Between the trimmed V and J ends, which lost 5 bases and 4 bases, there was a span of 14 bases. CDR1 is GTSNPN and CDR2 is SVGIG in the germline V gene (reference sequence). The CDR3 bases that were read are TGTGCCTGGTTCGGATTGGACAGCTATGGC. This sequence encodes CAWFGLDSYG. The whole CDR3 is CAWFGLDSYGYTF.

The sample holds many counts of this clone. The observed sequence ends 3 residues before the CDR3 terminus, with the missing tail filled in from the germline J gene. The chain combines TRBV7-2 with TRBJ2-2; weak D call: TRBD1 (5 bases). CDR3 length equals 14 residues. Trimming took 1 base from V and 6 from J, leaving 9 bases between them. The germline gives CDR1 SGHTA, CDR2 FQGNSA. Partial CDR3 DNA: TGTGCCAGCAGCTTAGAGGGGTTTGCCGGGGAG. Encoded protein: CASSLEGFAGE. The CDR3 as a whole reads CASSLEGFAGELFF.

As regards this clone: The CDR3 end lies 3 residues beyond the end of the read and is filled in from the germline J gene. The chain links TRBV7-9 to TRBJ2-3; no reliable D call. Germline-derived CDR1 and CDR2 are SEHNR and FQNEAQ (reference sequence). The CDR3 contains 15 residues. Incomplete CDR3 DNA: TGTGCCAGCAGTCCTAAGGTTCTTGGCCAGGAGACG. This sequence encodes CASSPKVLGQET. The complete CDR3 reads CASSPKVLGQETQYF.